The clone carrying this T cell receptor (beta chain) was seen repeatedly, ten times or more. Its matching antigen is unknown. This sample was included in a study of T cell repertoires in cytomegalovirus infection. Germline-derived CDR1 and CDR2 are SGHTA and FQGNSA. The CDR3 has 13 residues. With 1 base removed from V and 5 bases from J, the gap between germline ends came to 8 bases. Study findings and constraints: The study identified carriers of CMV plus the relevant HLA from cumulative public TCR beta family frequency.

TCRdb ran MiXCR on the reads and lists one entry per CDR3 protein. Among about 130,000 distinct CDR3 sequences listed, 7% to 9.5% were seen once. The chain has TRBV7-2 and TRBJ1-2, with no clear D. This TCR derives from a human donor in good health (CMV status not recorded). Some clones in this sample may be carry-over from other donors' samples. The specimen was PBMCs. In DNA form, the CDR3 reads TGTGCCAGCAGCTTAGAGGTGGGGTATGGCTACACCTTC. Protein: CASSLEVGYGYTF.